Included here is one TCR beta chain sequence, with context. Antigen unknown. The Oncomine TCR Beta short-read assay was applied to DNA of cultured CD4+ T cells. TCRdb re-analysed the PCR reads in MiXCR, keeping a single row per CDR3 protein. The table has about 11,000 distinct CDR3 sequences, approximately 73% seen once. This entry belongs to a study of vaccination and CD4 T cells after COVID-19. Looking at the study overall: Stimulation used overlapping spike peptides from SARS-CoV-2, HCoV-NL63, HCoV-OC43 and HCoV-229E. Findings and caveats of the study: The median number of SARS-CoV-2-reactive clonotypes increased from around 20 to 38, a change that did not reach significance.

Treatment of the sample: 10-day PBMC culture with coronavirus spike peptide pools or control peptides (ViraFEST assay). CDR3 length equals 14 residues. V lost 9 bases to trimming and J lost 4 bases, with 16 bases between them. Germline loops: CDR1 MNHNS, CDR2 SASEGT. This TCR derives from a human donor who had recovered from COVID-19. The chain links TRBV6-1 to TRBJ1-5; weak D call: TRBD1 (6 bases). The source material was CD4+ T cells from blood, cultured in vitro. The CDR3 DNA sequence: TGTGCCAGTTCGAAGGGGGGGATAAATCAGCCCCAGCATTTT. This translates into CASSKGGINQPQHF.